The 18 T cell receptor beta chains given below trace back to one sample, sequenced in a study of CD8 T cells in ankylosing spondylitis. In TCRdb, the 5' RACE reads were re-called with MiXCR into one record per CDR3 protein. The data show roughly 260,000 distinct CDR3 sequences, with around 20% seen just once and roughly 8.3% held by the top ten. Sequenced material: blood, either unsorted or a sorted T cell fraction (not recorded which). These receptors originate from a male donor with ankylosing spondylitis or in good health (not recorded which).

This clonotype was seen a few times. The chain carries TRBV3-1 and TRBJ2-2; 16 positions match TRBD2. Unmatched junction bases numbered 2, after V lost 4 bases and J lost 0 bases. The CDR3 is 18 residues long. Germline values: CDR1 LGHDT, CDR2 YNNKEL (reference sequence). This CDR3 reads CASSPGLAGGTNTGELFF. The DNA of the CDR3 is TGTGCCAGCAGCCCGGGACTAGCGGGGGGGACGAACACCGGGGAGCTGTTTTTT.

The chain is built from TRBV7-9 and TRBJ1-1, with 9 nucleotides matching TRBD1. The CDR3 length is 13 residues. The germline gives CDR1 SEHNR, CDR2 FQNEAQ (reference sequence). The V and J ends lost 1 base and 10 bases, in that order; junction bases with no gene match: 4. Here the CDR3 reads CASSLDRGRGAFF. Here the CDR3 DNA reads TGTGCCAGCAGCTTAGACAGGGGGCGCGGAGCTTTCTTT.

Many counts were recorded for this clonotype. The junction departs from germline at one end; a sequencing error may be responsible. This chain joins TRBV5-1 and TRBJ2-2, with D maybe TRBD1 (5 bases). CDR3 length equals 13 residues. The germline V gene has CDR1 SGHRS and CDR2 YFSETQ. CDR3 DNA sequence: TGTGCCAGCAGCTTCGGACAAACCGGGGAGCTGTTTTTT. Amino acids: CASSFGQTGELFF.

This clonotype has at least ten counts. V and J are TRBV28 and TRBJ2-3; possible D gene TRBD2, 5 bases. CDR1 is MDHEN, CDR2 SYDVKM, per germline. Between the trimmed V and J ends, which lost 3 bases and 0 bases, there was a span of 7 bases. CDR3 length: 14 residues. In DNA form, the CDR3 reads TGTGCCAGCAGTTTTAGCGAAAGCACAGATACGCAGTATTTT. This translates into CASSFSESTDTQYF.

V is TRBV10-3 and J is TRBJ2-3; 11 nucleotides line up with TRBD2. The CDR3 contains 17 residues. J was trimmed by 7 bases and V by 2 bases; bases with no gene match: 11. In germline, CDR1 is ENHRY, CDR2 SYGVKD. The CDR3 DNA sequence: TGTGCCATCAGTGAGGCACTCCTAGCGGGAGGCACTCATACGCAGTATTTT. Protein sequence: CAISEALLAGGTHTQYF.

This clonotype was detected only a few times. This rearrangement joins TRBV9 to TRBJ2-1, with a weak D call TRBD1 (5 bases). Trimming removed 4 bases from V and 4 bases from J, with 9 bases in between. Germline lookup yields CDR1 SGDLS and CDR2 YYNGEE. The CDR3 consists of 13 residues. The DNA of the CDR3 is TGTGCCAGCAGCAAACAGGATTACAATGAGCAGTTCTTC. Translating it yields CASSKQDYNEQFF.

This clonotype was seen a handful of times. The V call is TRBV12-3 or TRBV12-4, the J call TRBJ2-3, with D possibly being TRBD2 (6 bases). Trimming shortened V by 7 bases and J by 4 bases, and 18 bases separated the two germline ends. This CDR3 comprises 15 residues. CDR3 DNA sequence: TGTGCCAGCACCCCATTTCGCGGGGTGGCAGATACGCAGTATTTT. Translating it yields CASTPFRGVADTQYF.

CDR3 sequence: CASGLSGGGYDTQYF. CDR3 coding DNA: TGTGCCAGCGGCCTCTCCGGCGGGGGGTACGATACGCAGTATTTT. This sequence joins TRBV9 and TRBJ2-3; 8 bases line up with TRBD2. The CDR3 sequence is 15 residues long. Germline CDR1 reads SGDLS; CDR2 reads YYNGEE. The V segment lost 7 bases and the J segment 6 bases; nucleotides outside the gene matches: 13.

The sample holds a few counts of this clonotype. The V and J genes are TRBV6-7 and TRBJ1-4; D unclear. TRBV6-7 is noted as an ORF with a role that remains uncertain. This CDR3 is 15 amino acids long. Between the trimmed V and J ends, which lost 4 bases and 5 bases, there was a span of 14 bases. In DNA, the CDR3 is TGTGCCAGCAGTTCACGACCCCGAAGGAATGAAAAACTGTTTTTT. Translating gives CASSSRPRRNEKLFF.

This clonotype was counted only a few times. The chain uses TRBV10-3 and TRBJ2-7; perhaps D is TRBD1 or TRBD2 (5 bases each). The CDR3 is 12 amino acids. In germline, CDR1 is ENHRY, CDR2 SYGVKD. V was trimmed by 10 bases and J by 2 bases, leaving 12 bases between them. This CDR3 is CATGTGTYEQYV. CDR3 nucleotides: TGTGCCACTGGGACGGGAACCTACGAGCAGTACGTC.

This clonotype was picked up many times. This chain uses TRBV20-1 with TRBJ1-4; 8 positions match TRBD1. CDR3 length equals 12 residues. Germline CDR1 is DFQATT and CDR2 is SNEGSKA (reference sequence). The CDR3 nucleotides are TGCAGCGGAGGACAGGGTAATGAAAAACTGTTTTTT. Protein: CSGGQGNEKLFF.

The chain carries TRBV15 and TRBJ1-5; D possibly corresponds to TRBD1 (5 bases). From germline, CDR1 is LNHNV and CDR2 YYDKDF (reference sequence). V dropped 0 bases and J dropped 3 bases, with 12 bases sitting between them. The CDR3 totals 16 residues. DNA of the CDR3: TGTGCCACCAGCAGAGATGAGGCAGGGTCCAATCAGCCCCAGCATTTT. Translation gives CATSRDEAGSNQPQHF.

The chain couples TRBV6-6 to TRBJ1-1, with D unclear. Germline loops: CDR1 MNHNY, CDR2 SVGAGI (reference sequence). The V end was cut by 8 bases, the J end by 0 bases, with 10 bases between. The CDR3 length is 13 residues. The CDR3 here is CASRGEMNTEAFF. The CDR3 region has the DNA TGTGCCAGCCGAGGAGAGATGAACACTGAAGCTTTCTTT.

There are a few counts of this clonotype. The J gene is TRBJ1-4, the V gene TRBV4-1, with D possibly being TRBD1 (6 bases). The V end was cut by 0 bases, the J end by 7 bases, with 15 bases between. Germline-derived CDR1 and CDR2 are MGHRA and YSYEKL. The CDR3 is 16 amino acids. The CDR3 reads CASSQDRVGGFEKLFF. The CDR3 DNA reads as TGCGCCAGCAGCCAAGATCGTGTAGGGGGTTTTGAAAAACTGTTTTTT.

The chain couples TRBV3-1 to TRBJ2-1; possible D gene TRBD2, 6 bases. Trimming pared 5 bases from V and 10 bases from J, leaving 15 bases between. The CDR3 is 13 residues long. Germline values: CDR1 LGHDT, CDR2 YNNKEL (reference sequence). The CDR3 spells CASSGRELGEQFF. As DNA, the CDR3 is TGTGCCAGCAGCGGCCGGGAGTTAGGGGAGCAGTTCTTC.

This clonotype was seen ten or more times. The chain carries TRBV28 and TRBJ1-2, with D possibly TRBD1 on 5 matching bases. CDR1 and CDR2 (germline): MDHEN, SYDVKM. Trimming took 6 bases from V and 8 from J, leaving 13 bases between them. This CDR3 comprises 12 residues. CDR3 sequence (DNA): TGTGCCAGCAGACATCCGGGGGAGGGCTACACCTTC. It encodes CASRHPGEGYTF.

There are many counts of this clonotype. The rearrangement joins TRBV20-1 to TRBJ1-2; D ambiguous. There are 12 residues in the CDR3. Per germline, CDR1 DFQATT and CDR2 SNEGSKA (reference sequence). DNA for the CDR3: TGCACTCTCCTGGCGGTTAACTATGGCTACACCTTC. Translation: CTLLAVNYGYTF.

This clonotype has just a few counts. The rearrangement joins TRBV5-1 to TRBJ1-2; tentatively, D is TRBD1 (6 bases). The CDR3 is made up of 16 amino acids. Trimming shortened V by 2 bases and J by 4 bases, and 18 bases separated the two germline ends. Germline loops: CDR1 SGHRS, CDR2 YFSETQ. CDR3 sequence: CASSFGQLSLFYGYTF. CDR3 sequence (DNA): TGCGCCAGCAGCTTCGGACAGCTGAGTCTTTTCTATGGCTACACCTTC.